The T cell receptor beta chain described here comes from a study of CD8+ T cells in alopecia areata. After isolation, RNA underwent reverse transcription to generate cDNA as the sequencing template. Only in-frame clones appear in the TCRdb table, and some are missing; sequencing was by immunoSEQ multiplex PCR. The table lists around 100,000 clones, 55% of them singletons, with around 10% in the top ten. Germline lookup yields CDR1 SGHDT and CDR2 YYEEEE. This CDR3 spans 13 amino acids. Trimming removed 4 bases at V and 3 bases at J, with 10 bases between. Sequenced: CD4+ T cells sorted from blood. This sequence was found in a human donor in good health. The chain uses TRBV5-6 and TRBJ2-5, with D uncertain. The CDR3 region is CASSTGPKETQYF. CDR3 in DNA: TGTGCCAGCAGCACTGGGCCCAAAGAGACCCAGTACTTC.